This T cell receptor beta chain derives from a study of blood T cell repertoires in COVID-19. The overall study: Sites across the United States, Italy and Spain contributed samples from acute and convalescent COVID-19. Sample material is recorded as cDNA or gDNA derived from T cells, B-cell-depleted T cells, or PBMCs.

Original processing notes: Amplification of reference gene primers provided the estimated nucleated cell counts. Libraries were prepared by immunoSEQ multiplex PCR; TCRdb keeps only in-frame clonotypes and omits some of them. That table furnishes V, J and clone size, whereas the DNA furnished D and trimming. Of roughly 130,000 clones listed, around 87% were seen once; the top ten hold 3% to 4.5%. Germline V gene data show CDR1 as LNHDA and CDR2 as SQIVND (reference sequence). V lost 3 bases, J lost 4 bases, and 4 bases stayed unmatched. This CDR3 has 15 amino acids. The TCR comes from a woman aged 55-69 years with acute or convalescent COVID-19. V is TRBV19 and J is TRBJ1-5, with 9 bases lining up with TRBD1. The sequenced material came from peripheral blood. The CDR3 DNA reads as TGTGCCAGTAGTATGTGGACAGGGGTAAATCAGCCCCAGCATTTT. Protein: CASSMWTGVNQPQHF.